This T cell receptor (beta chain) was observed in a study of OX40 agonist ivuxolimab in advanced cancers. Background on the whole study: The costimulatory receptor OX40 (CD134) was targeted by ivuxolimab, a fully human IgG2 agonistic monoclonal antibody. The paper covers the monotherapy dose-escalation part of the phase I ivuxolimab trial, which included N of about 56 patients. Intravenous ivuxolimab was administered to patients every 2 weeks at six dose levels: 0.01, 0.1, 0.3, 1.5, 3 and 10 mg/kg. The point of sequencing TCRbeta in the periphery was to test whether ivuxolimab changed TCR sequence diversity and drove clonal T-cell expansion. A male proportion of roughly 80% and a mean age of around 60 years, ranging from roughly 20 to 80, were recorded for the dose-escalation cohort. Of the roughly 52 dose-escalation patients, hepatocellular carcinoma was present in approximately 20, melanoma in around 15, renal cell carcinoma in 9 and head and neck cancer in 9. Patients were allowed to have had prior anti-PD-1, anti-PD-L1 or anti-CTLA-4 therapy, and less than 45% of the dose-escalation patients had previously received checkpoint inhibitors. Partial responses occurred in three dose-escalation patients: two with cutaneous melanoma and one with hepatocellular carcinoma.

From cysteine to phenylalanine, the CDR3 is 15 amino acids long. Only the CDR3 DNA stays, 45 bases, in frame from base 1. V is pruned by 2 bases and J by 4 bases, leaving 3 bases of the junction without a gene match. CDR1 and CDR2 are read off the germline V gene as SGHAT and FQNNGV. To sequence the TCRbeta CDR3 region, genomic DNA was isolated from the sorted cells. TCRbeta CDR3 regions were sequenced using the immunoSEQ Assay. TCRdb limited this immuneACCESS table to in-frame rearrangements with V and J called. A share of clones is missing; checked studies link under half to unresolved V genes, and the rest is unexplained. The sample records about 59,000 clones, roughly 85% of which are singletons. Approximately 0.56% of the sample is held by the ten biggest clonotypes. Patients with a history of autoimmune disease or receiving systemic immunosuppression were excluded from the trial. Peripheral blood for TCR sequencing was collected from all dose cohorts at baseline, on cycle 4 day 1, and on cycle 7 day 1. Samples were obtained from an open-label, multicenter, first-in-human phase I dose-escalation trial of ivuxolimab. Adults with locally advanced or metastatic melanoma, renal cell carcinoma, hepatocellular carcinoma or head and neck squamous cell carcinoma were enrolled in the trial. Before TCR sequencing, CD4+ and CD8+ T cells were separately sorted from peripheral blood.

This clone has a single count. Its antigen is not yet known. The input lacks base qualities; no much larger clone sits a single base away. Broader findings and caveats from the paper: After ivuxolimab, expanded clones were on average more numerous among CD8+ T cells than among CD4+ T cells. The antigen specificity of the peripheral T cells that underwent clonal expansion was not determined. At doses from 0.1 to 3.0 mg/kg, clonal expansion was seen in both CD4+ and CD8+ blood T cells between baseline and week 6. Partial responders in the 0.1-3.0 mg/kg groups had among the lowest normalized peripheral clonal expansion, especially among CD8+ T cells. Low levels of normalized T-cell clonal expansion were also seen in some patients who did not respond.

The TCR comes from an adult with an advanced solid tumor such as melanoma, head and neck, liver or kidney cancer. The input for sequencing was CD4+ or CD8+ T cells sorted from blood, taken in a trial of the OX40 agonist ivuxolimab. The V and J genes are TRBV11-2 and TRBJ2-2, with TRBD2 matching 8 junction bases. This receptor carries the CDR3 CASSLTSGRTGELFF. At the DNA level, the sequence is TGTGCCAGCAGCTTAACTAGCGGTCGCACCGGGGAGCTGTTTTTT.